Listed here are 21 T cell receptor beta chains from one sample, sequenced in a study of OX40 agonist ivuxolimab in advanced cancers. Assay: immunoSEQ multiplex PCR; the TCRdb copy retains only in-frame clones and omits some. The sample yields approximately 100,000 clones, under 85% seen once. The sequencing here drew on CD4+ or CD8+ T cells sorted from blood, taken in a trial of the OX40 agonist ivuxolimab. All receptors come from an adult with an advanced solid tumor such as melanoma, head and neck, liver or kidney cancer.

The V gene is TRBV4-3, the J gene TRBJ2-2; 8 bases agree with TRBD2. The length of the CDR3 is 15 residues. With V trimmed by 6 bases and J by 4 bases, 7 bases remained unmatched. Germline V gene sequence: CDR1 LGHNA, CDR2 YSLEER. The CDR3 is CASSPSGGVTGELFF. The CDR3 DNA is TGCGCCAGCAGTCCAAGCGGGGGCGTCACCGGGGAGCTGTTTTTT.

J is TRBJ1-2 and V is TRBV19; unclear D gene. Trimming removed 3 bases at V and 3 bases at J, with 20 bases between. Germline loops: CDR1 LNHDA, CDR2 SQIVND (reference sequence). The CDR3 extends over 17 amino acids. The CDR3 loop is CASSIKALGRGDYGYTF. The CDR3 DNA reads TGTGCCAGTAGTATCAAGGCACTCGGACGGGGAGACTATGGCTACACCTTC.

The rearrangement links TRBV4-1 to TRBJ2-3; 10 bases agree with TRBD1. The CDR3 spans 16 residues. From germline, CDR1 is MGHRA and CDR2 YSYEKL. V shed 3 bases and J 3 bases; nucleotides not matched to a gene: 6. CDR3 sequence: CASSQVGTGDTDTQYF. As DNA, the CDR3 is TGCGCCAGCAGCCAGGTCGGGACAGGGGATACAGATACGCAGTATTTT.

The chain uses TRBV19 and TRBJ2-3; D gene ambiguous. The CDR3 is 13 amino acids. Germline V gene sequence: CDR1 LNHDA, CDR2 SQIVND (reference sequence). The V end lost 0 bases, the J end lost 4 bases, and 5 bases lay between the germline ends. In nucleotides, the CDR3 is TGTGCCAGTAGTATAGATCTCCCAGATACGCAGTATTTT. Amino acids: CASSIDLPDTQYF.

The table lists this clone with a count of one. The chain couples TRBV7-9 to TRBJ2-4, with 9 bases matching TRBD2. The V and J ends lost 5 bases and 4 bases, in that order; junction bases with no gene match: 9. CDR1 and CDR2 from the germline V gene are SEHNR and FQNEAQ (reference sequence). CDR3 length: 16 residues. This CDR3 reads CASSPRASGGKNIQYF. The CDR3 coding sequence is TGTGCCAGCAGCCCGAGGGCGAGCGGGGGGAAAAACATTCAGTACTTC.

This sequence joins TRBV7-6 and TRBJ2-1; TRBD1 agrees at 11 bases. Germline CDR1 and CDR2: SGHVS and FNYEAQ. The CDR3 has 14 amino acids. Trimming took 5 bases from V and 9 from J; bases not matched to a gene: 6. CDR3 DNA: TGTGCCAGCAGCCCGGACAGGGGGCGCGTTGAGCAGTTCTTC. This translates into CASSPDRGRVEQFF.

This rearrangement joins TRBV18 to TRBJ2-1; 7 bases map to TRBD2. The V segment lost 3 bases and the J segment 0 bases; nucleotides outside the gene matches: 2. The CDR3 sequence is 15 residues long. From germline, CDR1 is KGHSH and CDR2 LQKENI. The CDR3 bases are TGTGCCAGCTCACCGACGGGGGGCTCCTACAATGAGCAGTTCTTC. Encoded protein: CASSPTGGSYNEQFF.

The chain joins TRBV6-5 to TRBJ1-6; a possible D gene is TRBD1 (5 bases). Germline CDR1 MNHEY, CDR2 SVGAGI. Trimming shortened V by 5 bases and J by 13 bases, and 21 bases separated the two germline ends. CDR3 length: 15 residues. CDR3 bases: TGTGCCAGCAGTAAATTCCGGGACTCCCCCGTCCCCCTCCACTTT. Its protein product is CASSKFRDSPVPLHF.

This chain connects TRBV9 to TRBJ2-2; D unclear. Germline CDR1 reads SGDLS; CDR2 reads YYNGEE. The length of the CDR3 is 16 residues. The V end was cut by 4 bases, the J end by 3 bases, with 16 bases between. CDR3 in amino acids: CASSTHTPSHTGELFF. The CDR3, as DNA: TGTGCCAGCAGCACCCATACCCCCTCTCACACCGGGGAGCTGTTTTTT. The complete variable domain, with remaining parts taken from reference TRBV9 and TRBJ2-2, reads DSGVTQTPKHLITATGQRVTLRCSPRSGDLSVYWYQQSLDQGLQFLIQYYNGEERAKGNILERFSAQQFPDLHSELNLSSLELGDSALYFCASSTHTPSHTGELFFGEGSRLTVL.

The CDR3 sequence is CATSRALHAGPTDTQYF. The CDR3 DNA is TGTGCCACCAGCAGAGCCCTTCATGCGGGACCCACAGATACGCAGTATTTT. The J gene is TRBJ2-3, the V gene TRBV15, with D tentatively TRBD2 (6 bases). The CDR3 sequence is 17 residues long. Germline V gene data show CDR1 as LNHNV and CDR2 as YYDKDF (reference sequence). V was pared by 1 base and J by 2 bases, with 16 bases between. Combining the CDR3 with reference TRBV15 and TRBJ2-3 gives the whole variable domain DAMVIQNPRYQVTQFGKPVTLSCSQTLNHNVMYWYQQKSSQAPKLLFHYYDKDFNNEADTPDNFQSRRPNTSFCFLDIRSPGLGDTAMYLCATSRALHAGPTDTQYFGPGTRLTVL.

This clone was seen once. V is TRBV6-5 and J is TRBJ1-4; 10 bases fit TRBD1. Germline lookup yields CDR1 MNHEY and CDR2 SVGAGI. CDR3 length: 15 residues. V shed 5 bases and J 12 bases; nucleotides not matched to a gene: 12. The CDR3 here is CASSTRDRGFMELFF. The CDR3 DNA is TGTGCCAGCAGTACCCGGGACAGGGGTTTTATGGAACTGTTTTTT.

This chain uses TRBV6-5 with TRBJ2-3; D is perhaps TRBD2 (6 bases). V dropped 5 bases and J dropped 5 bases, with 14 bases sitting between them. Germline V lookup: CDR1 MNHEY, CDR2 SVGAGI. CDR3 length: 14 amino acids. The DNA for the CDR3 is TGTGCCAGCAGTCGGGGACTCGGTATAGATACGCAGTATTTT. Translation gives CASSRGLGIDTQYF.

V is TRBV7-9 and J is TRBJ2-2; 7 bases map to TRBD2. J gave up 3 bases and V 8 bases, and 0 bases lay outside the gene matches. Germline V gene lookup returns CDR1 SEHNR and CDR2 FQNEAQ (reference sequence). The length of the CDR3 is 12 residues. CDR3 in DNA: TGTGCCAGCGGGGGGGACACCGGGGAGCTGTTTTTT. It encodes CASGGDTGELFF.

The chain couples TRBV5-1 to TRBJ2-3; 10 bases map to TRBD1. Germline assignment: CDR1 SGHRS and CDR2 YFSETQ. This CDR3 comprises 16 residues. V was pared by 4 bases and J by 3 bases, with 8 bases of the junction left unmatched. CDR3 in DNA: TGCGCCAGCAGCCGCCGGGACAGGGGTCAAACAGATACGCAGTATTTT. This encodes CASSRRDRGQTDTQYF.

This clone was seen a single time. V is TRBV27 and J is TRBJ1-5; possible D gene TRBD1, 6 bases. V dropped 6 bases and J dropped 5 bases, with 23 bases sitting between them. The CDR3 runs 17 residues. Germline CDR1 reads MNHEY; CDR2 reads SMNVEV (reference sequence). CDR3 nucleotides: TGTGCCAGCAGGCCCACTGTTGGGGGGGGCAGTTATCAGCCCCAGCATTTT. Translating gives CASRPTVGGGSYQPQHF.

This clone was recorded only once. This chain connects TRBV21-1 to TRBJ1-1. TRBV21-1 is classified as a pseudogene. This CDR3 region has 16 residues. The CDR3 is CASSKAPGHKNTEAFF. DNA of the CDR3: TGTGCCAGCAGCAAAGCGCCGGGGCATAAAAACACTGAAGCTTTCTTT.

The chain is built from TRBV6-6 and TRBJ2-7; perhaps TRBD1 as D (5 bases). The CDR3 contains 13 residues. V shed 0 bases and J shed 3 bases, with 6 bases lying between them. From germline, CDR1 is MNHNY and CDR2 SVGAGI (reference sequence). CDR3 protein: CASSYSTVYEQYF. DNA of the CDR3: TGTGCCAGCAGTTACTCGACAGTCTACGAGCAGTACTTC.

This chain connects TRBV5-1 to TRBJ2-7, with D tentatively TRBD1 (5 bases). The CDR3 runs to 12 residues. Trimming left V 0 bases short and J 7 bases short, with 8 bases between. In germline, CDR1 is SGHRS, CDR2 YFSETQ. The CDR3 loop reads CASSLGAGEQYF. The CDR3, as DNA: TGCGCCAGCAGCTTGGGGGCAGGGGAGCAGTACTTC.

The chain recombines TRBV21-1 with TRBJ1-2; the DNA was not compared with TRBD1, the D call given in the table. TRBV21-1 is a pseudogene locus. The CDR3 consists of 14 residues. The CDR3 is CASSRSVGLGGYTF. In DNA, the CDR3 is TGTGCCAGCAGCAGGTCGGTGGGCCTTGGCGGCTACACCTTC.

The chain links TRBV9 to TRBJ1-1; 9 positions match TRBD1. From germline, CDR1 is SGDLS and CDR2 YYNGEE. This CDR3 comprises 15 residues. The V gene end was trimmed by 0 bases and the J gene end by 5 bases; junction bases not matched to a gene: 5. In DNA, the CDR3 is TGTGCCAGCAGCGTAGAATGGACAGGGGTGACTGAAGCTTTCTTT. It specifies CASSVEWTGVTEAFF.

The CDR3 here is CASSLTGGSNQPQHF. The CDR3 DNA reads TGTGCCAGCAGCCTGACAGGGGGTAGCAATCAGCCCCAGCATTTT. This chain links TRBV5-5 with TRBJ1-5; 9 positions agree with TRBD1. The V gene's germline CDR1 is SGHKS and CDR2 YYEKEE (reference sequence). V lost 4 bases and J lost 0; bases outside the gene matches: 2. The CDR3 sequence is 15 residues long.